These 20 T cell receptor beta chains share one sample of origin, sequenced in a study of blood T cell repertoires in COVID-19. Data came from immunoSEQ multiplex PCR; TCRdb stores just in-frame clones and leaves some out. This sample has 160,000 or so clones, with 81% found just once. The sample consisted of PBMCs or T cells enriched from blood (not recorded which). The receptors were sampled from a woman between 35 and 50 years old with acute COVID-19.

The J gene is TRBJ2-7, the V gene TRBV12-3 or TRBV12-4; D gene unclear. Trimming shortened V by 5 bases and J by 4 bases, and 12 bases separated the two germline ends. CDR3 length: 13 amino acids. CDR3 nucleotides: TGTGCCAGCAGTCTCACTACCAAGTACGAGCAGTACTTC. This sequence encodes CASSLTTKYEQYF.

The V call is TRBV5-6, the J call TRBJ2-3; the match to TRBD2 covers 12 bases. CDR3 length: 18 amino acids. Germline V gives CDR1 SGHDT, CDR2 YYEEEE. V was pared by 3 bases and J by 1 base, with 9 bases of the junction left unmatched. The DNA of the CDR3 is TGTGCCAGCAGCTCGGGGACTAGCGGGTGGGGTGGCACAGATACGCAGTATTTT. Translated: CASSSGTSGWGGTDTQYF.

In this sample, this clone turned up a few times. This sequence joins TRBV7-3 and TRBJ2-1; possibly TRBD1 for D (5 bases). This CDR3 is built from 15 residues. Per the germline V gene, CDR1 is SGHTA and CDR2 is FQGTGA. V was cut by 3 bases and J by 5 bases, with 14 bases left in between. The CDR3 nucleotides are TGTGCCAGCAGCTTGGGGCGGCAGTCCCACAATGAGCAGTTCTTC. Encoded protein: CASSLGRQSHNEQFF.

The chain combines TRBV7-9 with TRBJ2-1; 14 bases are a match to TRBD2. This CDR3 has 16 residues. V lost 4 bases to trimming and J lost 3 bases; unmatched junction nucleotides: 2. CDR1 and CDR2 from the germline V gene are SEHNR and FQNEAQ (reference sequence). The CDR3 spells CASSSGLAGDYNEQFF. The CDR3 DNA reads TGTGCCAGCAGCTCGGGACTAGCGGGAGACTACAATGAGCAGTTCTTC.

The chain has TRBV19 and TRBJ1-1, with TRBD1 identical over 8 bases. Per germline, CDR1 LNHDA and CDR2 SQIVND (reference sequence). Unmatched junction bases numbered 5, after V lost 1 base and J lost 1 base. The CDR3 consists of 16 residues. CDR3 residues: CASSIAGQGRNTEAFF. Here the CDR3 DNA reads TGTGCCAGTAGTATAGCCGGACAGGGACGGAACACTGAAGCTTTCTTT.

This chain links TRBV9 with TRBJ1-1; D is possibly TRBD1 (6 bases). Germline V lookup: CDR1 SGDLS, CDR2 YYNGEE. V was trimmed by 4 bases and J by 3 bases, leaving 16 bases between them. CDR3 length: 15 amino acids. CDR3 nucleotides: TGTGCCAGCAGCCCCGGGGGGGGCACGGACACTGAAGCTTTCTTT. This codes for CASSPGGGTDTEAFF.

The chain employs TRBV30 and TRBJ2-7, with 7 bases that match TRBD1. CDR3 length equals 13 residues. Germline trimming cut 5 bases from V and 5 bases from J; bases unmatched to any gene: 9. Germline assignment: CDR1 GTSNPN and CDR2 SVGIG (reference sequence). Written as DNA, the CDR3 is TGTGCCTGGGATAAGACAGGGAGAGACGAGCAGTACTTC. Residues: CAWDKTGRDEQYF. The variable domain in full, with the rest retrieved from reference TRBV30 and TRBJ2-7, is SQTIHQWPATLVQPVGSPLSLECTVEGTSNPNLYWYRQAAGRGLQLLFYSVGIGQISSEVPQNLSASRPQDRQFILSSKKLLLSDSGFYLCAWDKTGRDEQYFGPGTRLTVT.

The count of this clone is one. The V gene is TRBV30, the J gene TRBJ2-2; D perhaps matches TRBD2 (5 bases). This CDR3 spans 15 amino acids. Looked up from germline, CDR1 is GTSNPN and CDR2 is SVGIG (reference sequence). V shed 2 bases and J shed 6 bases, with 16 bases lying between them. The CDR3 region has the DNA TGTGCCTGGAGTCTTGGGCTACCCGGGGCCGGGGAGCTGTTTTTT. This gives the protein CAWSLGLPGAGELFF.

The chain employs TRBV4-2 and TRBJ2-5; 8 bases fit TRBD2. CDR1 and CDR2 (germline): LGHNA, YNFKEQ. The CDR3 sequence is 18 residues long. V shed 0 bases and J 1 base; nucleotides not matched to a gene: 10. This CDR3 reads CASSQDLGGRTVQETQYF. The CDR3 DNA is TGTGCCAGCAGCCAAGATCTAGGCGGGAGGACCGTCCAAGAGACCCAGTACTTC.

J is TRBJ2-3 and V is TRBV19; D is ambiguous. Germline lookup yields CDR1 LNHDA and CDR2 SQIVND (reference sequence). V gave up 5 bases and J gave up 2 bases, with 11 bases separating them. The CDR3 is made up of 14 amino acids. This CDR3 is CASSPQINTDTQYF. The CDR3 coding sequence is TGTGCCAGTAGTCCTCAGATAAACACAGATACGCAGTATTTT. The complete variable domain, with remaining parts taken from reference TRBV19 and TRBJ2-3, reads DGGITQSPKYLFRKEGQNVTLSCEQNLNHDAMYWYRQDPGQGLRLIYYSQIVNDFQKGDIAEGYSVSREKKESFPLTVTSAQKNPTAFYLCASSPQINTDTQYFGPGTRLTVL.

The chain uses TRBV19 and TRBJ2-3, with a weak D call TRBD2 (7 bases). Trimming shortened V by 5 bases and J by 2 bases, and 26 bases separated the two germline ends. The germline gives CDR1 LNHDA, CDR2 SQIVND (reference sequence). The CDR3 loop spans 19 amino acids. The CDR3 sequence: CASSYNGGGASDYTDTQYF. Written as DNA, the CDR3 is TGTGCCAGTAGTTATAATGGGGGGGGCGCATCGGACTACACAGATACGCAGTATTTT.

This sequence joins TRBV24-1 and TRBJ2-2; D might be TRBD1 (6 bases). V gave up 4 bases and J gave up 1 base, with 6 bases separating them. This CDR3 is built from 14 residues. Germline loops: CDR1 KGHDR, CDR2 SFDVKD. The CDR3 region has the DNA TGTGCCACCAGTGAAGGGGGGAACACCGGGGAGCTGTTTTTT. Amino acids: CATSEGGNTGELFF.

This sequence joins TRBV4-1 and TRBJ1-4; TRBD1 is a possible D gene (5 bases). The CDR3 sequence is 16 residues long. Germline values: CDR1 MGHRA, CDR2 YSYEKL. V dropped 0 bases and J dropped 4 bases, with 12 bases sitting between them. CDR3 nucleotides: TGCGCCAGCAGCCAAGATAGCGGGACGAATAATGAAAAACTGTTTTTT. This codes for CASSQDSGTNNEKLFF.

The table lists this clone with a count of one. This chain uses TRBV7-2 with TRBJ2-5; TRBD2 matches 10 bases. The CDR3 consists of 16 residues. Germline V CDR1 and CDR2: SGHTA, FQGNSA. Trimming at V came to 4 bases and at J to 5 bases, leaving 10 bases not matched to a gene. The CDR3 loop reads CASSSVPGLARETQYF. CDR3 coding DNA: TGTGCCAGCAGCTCAGTCCCGGGACTAGCGAGGGAGACCCAGTACTTC.

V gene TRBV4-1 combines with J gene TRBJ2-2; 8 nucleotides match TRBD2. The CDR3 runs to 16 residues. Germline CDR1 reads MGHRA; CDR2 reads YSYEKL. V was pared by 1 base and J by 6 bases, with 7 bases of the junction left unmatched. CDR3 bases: TGCGCCAGCAGCCAAGGGGGGTCGGGAGGGCCCGGGGAGCTGTTTTTT. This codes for CASSQGGSGGPGELFF.

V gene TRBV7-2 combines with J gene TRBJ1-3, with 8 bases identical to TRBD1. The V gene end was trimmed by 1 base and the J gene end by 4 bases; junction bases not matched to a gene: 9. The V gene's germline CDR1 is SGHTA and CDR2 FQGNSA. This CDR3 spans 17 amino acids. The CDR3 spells CASSLGPDRAVGNTIYF. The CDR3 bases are TGTGCCAGCAGCTTAGGGCCGGACAGGGCGGTCGGAAACACCATATATTTT.

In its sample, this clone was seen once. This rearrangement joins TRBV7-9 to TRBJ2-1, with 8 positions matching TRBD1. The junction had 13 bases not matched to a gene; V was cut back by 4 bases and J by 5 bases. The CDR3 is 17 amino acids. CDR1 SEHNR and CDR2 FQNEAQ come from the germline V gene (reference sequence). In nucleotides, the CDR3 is TGTGCCAGCAGCTCCCTCAGGGGGCGCTCCACTGACAATGAGCAGTTCTTC. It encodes CASSSLRGRSTDNEQFF.

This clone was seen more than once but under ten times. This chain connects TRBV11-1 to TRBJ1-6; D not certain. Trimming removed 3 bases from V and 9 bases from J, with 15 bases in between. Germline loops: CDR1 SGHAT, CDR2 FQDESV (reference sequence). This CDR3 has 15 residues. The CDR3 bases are TGTGCCAGCAGCTTTGCGAGAGGCGGGAGTTCACCCCTCCACTTT. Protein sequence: CASSFARGGSSPLHF.

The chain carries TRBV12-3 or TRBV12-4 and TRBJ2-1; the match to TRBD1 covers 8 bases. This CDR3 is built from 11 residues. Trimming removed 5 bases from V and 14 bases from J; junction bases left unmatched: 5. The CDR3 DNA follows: TGTGCCAGCAGTGTGACAGGGGCTGAGTTCTTC. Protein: CASSVTGAEFF.

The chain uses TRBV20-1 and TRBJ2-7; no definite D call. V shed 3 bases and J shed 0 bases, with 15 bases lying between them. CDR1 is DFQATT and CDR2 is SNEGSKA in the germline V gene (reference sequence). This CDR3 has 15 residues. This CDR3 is CSASGPPGTSYEQYF. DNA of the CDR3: TGCAGTGCTAGTGGTCCGCCAGGCACCTCCTACGAGCAGTACTTC.